These 6 T cell receptor beta chains share one sample of origin, sequenced in a study of technical replicates of blood from a handful of donors. TCRdb keeps only in-frame clones here, not all; method: immunoSEQ multiplex PCR. The sample yields tens of thousands of clones, roughly 93% seen once. What was sequenced was PBMCs. Receptors originate from a human donor in good health. Some clones in this sample may be carry-over from other donors' samples.

This clone was seen just once. The V and J genes are TRBV29-1 and TRBJ2-1; TRBD2 aligns across 7 bases. The CDR3 is made up of 13 amino acids. Germline V gene sequence: CDR1 SQVTM, CDR2 ANQGSEA. J gave up 3 bases and V 5 bases, and 4 bases lay outside the gene matches. The CDR3 DNA reads as TGCAGCGTTTGGGCTAGCGGCTACAATGAGCAGTTCTTC. This encodes CSVWASGYNEQFF.

DNA for the CDR3: TGTGCCAGCAGCACGTACAGGGTTGGGGCCAACGTCCTGACTTTC. Translating it yields CASSTYRVGANVLTF. The rearrangement links TRBV5-4 to TRBJ2-6; a weak D match, TRBD1 (6 bases). CDR1 is SGHNT and CDR2 is YYREEE in the germline V gene (reference sequence). The CDR3 covers 15 residues. The ends were cut back, 4 bases at V and 3 bases at J, with 11 bases in the middle.

V is TRBV6-1 and J is TRBJ2-7, with TRBD2 matching over 8 bases. CDR3 size: 15 residues. The germline gives CDR1 MNHNS, CDR2 SASEGT. With 10 bases clipped from V and 2 bases from J, the junction kept 13 bases outside the gene matches. The CDR3 is CATRAVVSGTYEQYF. For the CDR3, the DNA is TGTGCCACAAGGGCGGTAGTTAGCGGGACCTACGAGCAGTACTTC.

This chain joins TRBV5-1 and TRBJ2-2; TRBD2 agrees at 10 bases. Germline trimming cut 1 base from V and 0 bases from J; bases unmatched to any gene: 3. This CDR3 region has 17 residues. CDR1 is SGHRS, CDR2 YFSETQ, per germline. The CDR3 bases are TGCGCCAGCAGCTTGCTAGCGGGGGCCCCGAACACCGGGGAGCTGTTTTTT. This translates into CASSLLAGAPNTGELFF.

The rearrangement uses TRBV19 and TRBJ2-5, with 8 bases that match TRBD2. V trimming: 3 bases; J trimming: 12 bases; junction bases outside the gene matches: 21. This CDR3 has 17 residues. CDR1 LNHDA and CDR2 SQIVND come from the germline V gene (reference sequence). CDR3: CASSMDVGTSIPPLKYF. The CDR3 DNA is TGTGCCAGTAGTATGGATGTCGGGACTAGTATCCCGCCGCTCAAGTACTTC. The whole variable domain, filled in from reference TRBV19 and TRBJ2-5, reads DGGITQSPKYLFRKEGQNVTLSCEQNLNHDAMYWYRQDPGQGLRLIYYSQIVNDFQKGDIAEGYSVSREKKESFPLTVTSAQKNPTAFYLCASSMDVGTSIPPLKYFGPGTRLLVL.

J is TRBJ2-3 and V is TRBV15; 7 nucleotides line up with TRBD1. Germline-derived CDR1 and CDR2 are LNHNV and YYDKDF (reference sequence). The CDR3 consists of 15 residues. V lost 9 bases to trimming and J lost 2 bases; unmatched junction nucleotides: 11. Here the CDR3 reads CATLIRDRHTDTQYF. In nucleotides, the CDR3 is TGTGCCACTCTCATCCGGGACAGACACACAGATACGCAGTATTTT. The whole variable domain, filled in from reference TRBV15 and TRBJ2-3, reads DAMVIQNPRYQVTQFGKPVTLSCSQTLNHNVMYWYQQKSSQAPKLLFHYYDKDFNNEADTPDNFQSRRPNTSFCFLDIRSPGLGDTAMYLCATLIRDRHTDTQYFGPGTRLTVL.